This T cell receptor beta chain was identified in a study of blood T cell repertoires in COVID-19. Study-wide context: Researchers got acute and convalescent COVID-19 samples from the United States, Italy and Spain.

CDR1 is SGHRS and CDR2 is YFSETQ in the germline V gene. The CDR3 extends over 16 amino acids. V lost 0 bases, J lost 5 bases, and 8 bases stayed unmatched. One Seattle source followed patients from active infection through their disease course. Per the study methods: Estimation of nucleated cell counts relied on the amplification of reference gene primers. Data came from immunoSEQ multiplex PCR; TCRdb stores just in-frame clones and leaves some out. V, J and clone size reflect that table, while D and trimming were determined from the DNA. The data contain 170,000 or so clones, approximately 88% of them seen just once; the ten biggest clones take up about 6.7%.

This TCR came from a woman between 35 and 50 years old with COVID-19, enrolled during active disease. Sequencing was carried out using peripheral blood. The chain employs TRBV5-1 and TRBJ2-5, with TRBD2 identical over 9 bases. In nucleotides, the CDR3 is TGCGCCAGCAGCTTGGCGTCGTTAGCGGGGGTGGAGACCCAGTACTTC. Translation gives CASSLASLAGVETQYF.